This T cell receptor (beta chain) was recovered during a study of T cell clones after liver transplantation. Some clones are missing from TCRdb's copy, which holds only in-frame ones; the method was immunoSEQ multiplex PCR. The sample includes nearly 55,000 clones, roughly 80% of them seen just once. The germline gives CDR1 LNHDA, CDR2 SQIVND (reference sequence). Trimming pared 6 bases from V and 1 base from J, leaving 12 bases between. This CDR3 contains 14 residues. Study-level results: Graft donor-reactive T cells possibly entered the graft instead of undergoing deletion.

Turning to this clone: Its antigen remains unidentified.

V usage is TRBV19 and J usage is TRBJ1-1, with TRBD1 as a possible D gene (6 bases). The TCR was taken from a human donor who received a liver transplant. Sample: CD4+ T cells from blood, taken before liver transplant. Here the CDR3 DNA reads TGTGCCAGTAGGAAGGACAGCGAGAACACTGAAGCTTTCTTT. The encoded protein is CASRKDSENTEAFF.